This T cell receptor (beta chain) emerged from a study of blood T cell repertoires in COVID-19. About the research overall: Spain, Italy and the United States supplied samples that represented acute and convalescent COVID-19. PBMCs, B-cell-depleted T cells, or T cells were the source of the cDNA or gDNA that made up the material.

In the original workflow: How many nucleated cells were present was estimated from reference gene primer amplification. The data were produced by immunoSEQ multiplex PCR, yet TCRdb's version contains in-frame clones alone and is incomplete. The V and J calls and clone size come from that table; D and trimming were worked out from the DNA. The profile covers about 110,000 clones, with about three quarters appearing a single time and approximately 4.5% taken by the ten largest. The CDR3 contains 15 residues. Trimming stripped 6 bases from V and 1 base from J, with 12 bases between. Germline loops: CDR1 KGHSH, CDR2 LQKENI.

This sequence joins TRBV18 and TRBJ2-2; D is possibly TRBD2 (5 bases). The specimen was peripheral blood. This TCR was recovered from a man between 65 and 85 years old with acute or convalescent COVID-19. CDR3 DNA: TGTGCCAGCTCTTCCATTCGGGGGAACACCGGGGAGCTGTTTTTT. Translated, it gives CASSSIRGNTGELFF.